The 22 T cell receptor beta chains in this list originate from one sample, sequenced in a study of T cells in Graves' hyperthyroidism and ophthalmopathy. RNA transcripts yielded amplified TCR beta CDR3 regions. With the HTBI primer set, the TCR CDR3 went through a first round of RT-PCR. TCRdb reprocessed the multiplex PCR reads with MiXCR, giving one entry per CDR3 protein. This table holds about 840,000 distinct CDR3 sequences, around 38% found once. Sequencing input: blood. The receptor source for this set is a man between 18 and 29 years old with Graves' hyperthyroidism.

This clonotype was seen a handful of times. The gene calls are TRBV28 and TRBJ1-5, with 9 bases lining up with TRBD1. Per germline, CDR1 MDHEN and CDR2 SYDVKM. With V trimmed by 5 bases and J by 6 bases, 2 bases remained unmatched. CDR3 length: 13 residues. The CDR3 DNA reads TGTGCCAGCAGTGAGGGACAGGGTCAGCCCCAGCATTTT. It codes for CASSEGQGQPQHF.

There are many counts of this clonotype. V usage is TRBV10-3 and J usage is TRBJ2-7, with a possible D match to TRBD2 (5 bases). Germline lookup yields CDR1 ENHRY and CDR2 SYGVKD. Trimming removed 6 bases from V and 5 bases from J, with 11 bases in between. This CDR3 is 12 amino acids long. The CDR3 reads CAIRAEVDEQYF. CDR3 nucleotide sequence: TGTGCCATCAGGGCGGAGGTCGACGAGCAGTACTTC.

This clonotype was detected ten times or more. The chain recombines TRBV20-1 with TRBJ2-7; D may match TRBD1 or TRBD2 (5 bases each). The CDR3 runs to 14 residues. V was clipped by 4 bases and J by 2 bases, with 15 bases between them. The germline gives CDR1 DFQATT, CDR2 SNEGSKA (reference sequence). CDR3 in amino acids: CSAIWGSGPYEQYF. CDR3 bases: TGCAGTGCTATTTGGGGGAGCGGACCCTACGAGCAGTACTTC.

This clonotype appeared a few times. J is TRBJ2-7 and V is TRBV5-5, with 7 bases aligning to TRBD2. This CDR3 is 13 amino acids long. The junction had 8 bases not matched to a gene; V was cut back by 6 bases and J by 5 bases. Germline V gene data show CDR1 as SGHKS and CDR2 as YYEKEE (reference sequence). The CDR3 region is CASTDMGRDEQYF. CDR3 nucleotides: TGTGCCAGCACTGACATGGGGAGGGACGAGCAGTACTTC.

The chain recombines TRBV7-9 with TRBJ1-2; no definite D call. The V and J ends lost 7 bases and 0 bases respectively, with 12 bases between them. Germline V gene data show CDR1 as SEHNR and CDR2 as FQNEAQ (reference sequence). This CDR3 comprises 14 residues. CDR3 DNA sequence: TGTGCCAGCAAGGCGGACGGCCCTAACTATGGCTACACCTTC. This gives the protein CASKADGPNYGYTF.

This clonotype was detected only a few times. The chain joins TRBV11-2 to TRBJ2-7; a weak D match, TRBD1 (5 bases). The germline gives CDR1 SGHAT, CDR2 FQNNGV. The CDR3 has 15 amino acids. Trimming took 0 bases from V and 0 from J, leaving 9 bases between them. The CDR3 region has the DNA TGTGCCAGCAGCTTAGACTCAGGGTTCTCCTACGAGCAGTACTTC. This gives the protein CASSLDSGFSYEQYF. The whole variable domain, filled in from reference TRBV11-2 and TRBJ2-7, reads EAGVAQSPRYKIIEKRQSVAFWCNPISGHATLYWYQQILGQGPKLLIQFQNNGVVDDSQLPKDRFSAERLKGVDSTLKIQPAKLEDSAVYLCASSLDSGFSYEQYFGPGTRLTVT.

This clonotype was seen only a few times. The CDR3 loop is CASSSQGANEQYF. In DNA, the CDR3 is TGTGCCAGCAGTTCCCAGGGGGCAAACGAGCAGTACTTC. The chain couples TRBV2 to TRBJ2-7; 8 positions match TRBD1. The CDR3 loop spans 13 amino acids. Germline CDR1 reads SNHLY; CDR2 reads FYNNEI. V lost 5 bases to trimming and J lost 5 bases; unmatched junction nucleotides: 5.

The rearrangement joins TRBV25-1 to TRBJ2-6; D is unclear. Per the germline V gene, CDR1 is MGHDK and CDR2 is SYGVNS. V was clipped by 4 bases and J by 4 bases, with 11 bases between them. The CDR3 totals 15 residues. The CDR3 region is CASSVPGPGANVLTF. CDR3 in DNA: TGTGCCAGCAGTGTCCCGGGTCCCGGGGCCAACGTCCTGACTTTC.

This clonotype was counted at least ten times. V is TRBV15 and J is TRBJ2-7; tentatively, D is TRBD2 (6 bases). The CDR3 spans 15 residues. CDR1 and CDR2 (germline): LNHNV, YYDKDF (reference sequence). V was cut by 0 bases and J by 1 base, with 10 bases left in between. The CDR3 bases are TGTGCCACCAGCAGAGAACAAGGGACTTCCTACGAGCAGTACTTC. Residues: CATSREQGTSYEQYF.

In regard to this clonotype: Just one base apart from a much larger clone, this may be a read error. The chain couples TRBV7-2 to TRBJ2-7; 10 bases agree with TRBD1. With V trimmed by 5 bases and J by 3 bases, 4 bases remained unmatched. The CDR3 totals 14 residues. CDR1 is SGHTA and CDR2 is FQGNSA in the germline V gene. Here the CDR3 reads CASSNGQGGYEQYF. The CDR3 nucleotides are TGTGCCAGCAGCAATGGACAGGGGGGCTACGAGCAGTACTTC. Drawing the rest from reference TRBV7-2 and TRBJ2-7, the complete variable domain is GAGVSQSPSNKVTEKGKDVELRCDPISGHTALYWYRQSLGQGLEFLIYFQGNSAPDKSGLPSDRFSAERTGGSVSTLTIQRTQQEDSAVYLCASSNGQGGYEQYFGPGTRLTVT.

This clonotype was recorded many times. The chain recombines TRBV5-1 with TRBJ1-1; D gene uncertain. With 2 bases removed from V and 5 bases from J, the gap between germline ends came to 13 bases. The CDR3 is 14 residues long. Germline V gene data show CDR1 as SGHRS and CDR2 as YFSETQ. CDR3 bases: TGCGCCAGCAGCTTAGGGCAGACGGGAACTGAAGCTTTCTTT. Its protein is CASSLGQTGTEAFF.

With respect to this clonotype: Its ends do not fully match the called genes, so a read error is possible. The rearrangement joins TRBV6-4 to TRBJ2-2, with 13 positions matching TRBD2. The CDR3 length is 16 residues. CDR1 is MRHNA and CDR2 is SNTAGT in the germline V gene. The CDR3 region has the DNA TGTGCCAGCCGGGGACTAGCGGGAACGAACACCGGGGTGCTGTTTTTT. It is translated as CASRGLAGTNTGVLFF.

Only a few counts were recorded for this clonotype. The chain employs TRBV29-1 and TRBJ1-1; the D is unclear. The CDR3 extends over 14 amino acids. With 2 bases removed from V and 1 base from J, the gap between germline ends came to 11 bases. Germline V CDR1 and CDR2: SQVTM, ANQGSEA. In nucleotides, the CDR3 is TGCAGCGTTGAATGGGCCTCAGGGAACACTGAAGCTTTCTTT. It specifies CSVEWASGNTEAFF.

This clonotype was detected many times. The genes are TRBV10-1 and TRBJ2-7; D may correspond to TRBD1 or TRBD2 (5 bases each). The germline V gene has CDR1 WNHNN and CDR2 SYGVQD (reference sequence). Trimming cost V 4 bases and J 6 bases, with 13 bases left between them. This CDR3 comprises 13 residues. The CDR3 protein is CASSVDSAGEQYF. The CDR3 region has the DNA TGCGCCAGCAGTGTAGACAGCGCGGGCGAGCAGTACTTC.

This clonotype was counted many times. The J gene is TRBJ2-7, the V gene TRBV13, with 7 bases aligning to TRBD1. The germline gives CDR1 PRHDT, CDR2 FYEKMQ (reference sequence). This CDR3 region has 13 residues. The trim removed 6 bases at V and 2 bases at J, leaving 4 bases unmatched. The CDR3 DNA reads TGTGCCAGCAGTCGACAGGGACCCTACGAGCAGTACTTC. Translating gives CASSRQGPYEQYF.

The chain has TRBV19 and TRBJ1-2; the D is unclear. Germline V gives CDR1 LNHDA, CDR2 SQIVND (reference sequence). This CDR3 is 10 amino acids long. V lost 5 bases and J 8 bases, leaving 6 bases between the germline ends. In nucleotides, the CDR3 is TGTGCCAGTAGTGATCAAGGCTACACCTTC. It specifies CASSDQGYTF.

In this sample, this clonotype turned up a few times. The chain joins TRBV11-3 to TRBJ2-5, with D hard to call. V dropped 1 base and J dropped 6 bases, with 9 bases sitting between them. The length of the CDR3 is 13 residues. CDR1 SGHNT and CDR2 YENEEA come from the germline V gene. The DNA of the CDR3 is TGTGCCAGCAGCTTAGGAGGCAAACAGACCCAGTACTTC. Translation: CASSLGGKQTQYF.

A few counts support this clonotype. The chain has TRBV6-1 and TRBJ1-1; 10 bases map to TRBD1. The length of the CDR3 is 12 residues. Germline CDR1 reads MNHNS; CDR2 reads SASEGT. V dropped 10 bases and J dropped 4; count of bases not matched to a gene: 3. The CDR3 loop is CATDRGPTEAFF. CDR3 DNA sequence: TGTGCCACCGACAGGGGGCCCACTGAAGCTTTCTTT.

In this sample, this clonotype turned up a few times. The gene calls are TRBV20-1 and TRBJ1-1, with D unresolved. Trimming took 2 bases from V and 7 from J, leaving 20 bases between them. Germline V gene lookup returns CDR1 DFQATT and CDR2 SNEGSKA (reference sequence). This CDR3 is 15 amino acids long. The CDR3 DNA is TGCAGTGCTAGATCTTCGCGTGGCACCTACCTTGAAGCTTTCTTT. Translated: CSARSSRGTYLEAFF.

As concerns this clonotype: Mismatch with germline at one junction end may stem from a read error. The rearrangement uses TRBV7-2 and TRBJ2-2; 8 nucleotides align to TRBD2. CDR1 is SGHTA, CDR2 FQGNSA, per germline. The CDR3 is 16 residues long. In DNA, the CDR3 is TGTGCCAACAGCTTAAGCACTAGCGGAAACACCGGGGAGCTGTTTTTT. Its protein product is CANSLSTSGNTGELFF.

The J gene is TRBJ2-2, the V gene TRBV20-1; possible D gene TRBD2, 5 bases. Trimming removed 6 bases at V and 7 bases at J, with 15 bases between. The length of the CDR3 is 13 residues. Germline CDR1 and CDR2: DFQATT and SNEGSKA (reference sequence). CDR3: CSARRGSNGELFF. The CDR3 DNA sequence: TGCAGTGCGCGCCGGGGTTCCAACGGGGAGCTGTTTTTT.

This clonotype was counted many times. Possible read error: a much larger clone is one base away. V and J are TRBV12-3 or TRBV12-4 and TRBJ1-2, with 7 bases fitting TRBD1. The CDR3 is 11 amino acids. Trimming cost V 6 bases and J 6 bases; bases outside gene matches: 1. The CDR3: CASRQGNGYTF. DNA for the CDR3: TGTGCCAGCAGACAGGGGAATGGCTACACCTTC.